The sequence of this T cell receptor beta chain was determined in a study of human T cells and chemical hapten exposure. On this clonotype: Its antigen is unknown.

The library attached unique molecular identifiers to individual cDNA molecules. In TCRdb, the RACE reads were re-called with MiXCR into one record per CDR3 protein. The profile shows 300,000 to 400,000 distinct CDR3 sequences, about 7% of them singletons. Broader study findings: Expanded TCRs produced significantly more large CDR3 similarity clusters than controls did.

There are 16 residues in the CDR3. Trimming cost V 2 bases and J 4 bases, with 12 bases left between them. Germline CDR1 and CDR2: LGHNA and YNFKEQ. Noted time point: patch test 1, 2 weeks after DPC sensitization. This sample's treatment: therapeutic diphenylcyclopropenone sensitization with weekly scalp DPC. This TCR was sampled from a woman under 30 with alopecia areata. Some clones in this sample may be carry-over from other donors' samples. This chain connects TRBV4-2 to TRBJ2-6; possible D gene TRBD1, 5 bases. The specimen was whole blood, collected in connection with sensitization to the hapten diphenylcyclopropenone (DPC). The CDR3 reads CASSQNQGLGANVLTF. DNA for the CDR3: TGTGCCAGCAGCCAAAACCAGGGTTTGGGGGCCAACGTCCTGACTTTC.